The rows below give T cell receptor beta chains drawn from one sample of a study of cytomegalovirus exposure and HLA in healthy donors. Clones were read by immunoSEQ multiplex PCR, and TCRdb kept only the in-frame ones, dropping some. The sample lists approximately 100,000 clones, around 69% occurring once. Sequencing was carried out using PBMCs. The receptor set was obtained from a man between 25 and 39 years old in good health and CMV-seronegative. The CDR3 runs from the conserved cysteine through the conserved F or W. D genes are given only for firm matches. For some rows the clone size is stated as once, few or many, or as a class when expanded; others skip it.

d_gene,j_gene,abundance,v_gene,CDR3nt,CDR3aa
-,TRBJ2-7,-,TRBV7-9,TGTTCCAGCAGCTTAATCGCCCTTTTCCCGGAGTACTTC,CSSSLIALFPEYF
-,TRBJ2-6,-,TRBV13,TGTGCCAGCAGCTTATCGACGGGACTCTCTGGGGCCAACGTCCTGACTTTC,CASSLSTGLSGANVLTF
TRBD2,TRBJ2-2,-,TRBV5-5,TGTGCCAGCAGCTTGTTAGCGGGGGGGTCTACCGGGGAGCTGTTTTTT,CASSLLAGGSTGELFF
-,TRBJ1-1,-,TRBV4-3,TGCGCCAGCAGCCAAGAAAGGGGGAACACTGAAGCTTTCTTT,CASSQERGNTEAFF
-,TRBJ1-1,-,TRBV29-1,TGCAGCGTTGAAGTGGGAGGGATTAGGACTGAAGCTTTCTTT,CSVEVGGIRTEAFF
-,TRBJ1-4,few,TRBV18,TGTGCCAGCTCACCTGCAAGGGGTGAAAGTGAAAAACTGTTTTTT,CASSPARGESEKLFF
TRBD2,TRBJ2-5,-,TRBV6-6,TGTGCCAGCAGTTACTCCCGGGAGGAATGGGAGACCCAGTACTTC,CASSYSREEWETQYF
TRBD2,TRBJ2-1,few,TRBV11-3,TGTGCCAGCAGCCCCCAAGCGGGGGTCGGGGAGCAGTTCTTC,CASSPQAGVGEQFF
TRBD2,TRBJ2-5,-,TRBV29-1,TGCAGCGTCAAGCGGGAGTCGCAGACCCAGTACTTC,CSVKRESQTQYF
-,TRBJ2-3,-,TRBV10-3,TGTGCCATCAGGGAGGACAGAGGCTCAGATACGCAGTATTTT,CAIREDRGSDTQYF
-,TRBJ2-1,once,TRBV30,TGTGCCTGGAGTCCCGGGTCCTACAATGAGCAGTTCTTC,CAWSPGSYNEQFF
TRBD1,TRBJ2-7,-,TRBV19,TGTGCCAGTAGTATGCTCAGGGGGTCCGGGTCTGACGAGCAGTACTTC,CASSMLRGSGSDEQYF
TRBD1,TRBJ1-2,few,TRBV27,TGTGCCAGCAGTTGGGCGACAGGGGGGGCTCTACGAGGCTACACCTTC,CASSWATGGALRGYTF
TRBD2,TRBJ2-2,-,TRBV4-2,TGTGCCAGCAGCCAAGGGGCTAGCGGGAGGTCTGTCACCGGGGAGCTGTTTTTT,CASSQGASGRSVTGELFF
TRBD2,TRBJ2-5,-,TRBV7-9,TGTGCCAGCAGCTCCGGGGGACTAGCGGGGGAGACCCAGTACTTC,CASSSGGLAGETQYF
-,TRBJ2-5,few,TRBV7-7,TGTGCTAGCAGCTTAGGCGACAGGAACCAAGAGACCCAGTACTTC,CASSLGDRNQETQYF
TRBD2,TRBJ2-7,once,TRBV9,TGTGCCAGCAGCGTTGCGGGACTAGGCCCCTACGAGCAGTACTTC,CASSVAGLGPYEQYF
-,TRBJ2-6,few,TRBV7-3,TGTGCCAGCAGCTGGCGGGGCCCGGTTTCTGGGGCCAACGTCCTGACTTTC,CASSWRGPVSGANVLTF
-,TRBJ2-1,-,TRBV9,TGTGCCAGCAGCCCGCGGGACTTCGAACTCAATGAGCAGTTCTTC,CASSPRDFELNEQFF
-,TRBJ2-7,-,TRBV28,TGTGCCAGCAGTTTTGTAGGGGCGTTCGAGCAGTACTTC,CASSFVGAFEQYF
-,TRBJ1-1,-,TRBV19,TGTGCCAGTAGTATATCACTCATGAGCACTGAAGCTTTCTTT,CASSISLMSTEAFF
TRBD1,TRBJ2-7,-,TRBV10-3,TGTGCCATCAGGGGACAGGGTCGGGGCTACGAGCAGTACTTC,CAIRGQGRGYEQYF
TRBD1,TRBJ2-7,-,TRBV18,TGTGCCAGCTCACCAGGGACAGCATACGAGCAGTACTTC,CASSPGTAYEQYF
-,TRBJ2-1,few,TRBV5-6,TGTGCCAGCAGCTCTCTAGAGGAGCGTCAGTTCTTC,CASSSLEERQFF
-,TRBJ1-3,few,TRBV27,TGTGCCAGCAGTCCCGGGGGGAAACACTTCTCTGGAAACACCATATATTTT,CASSPGGKHFSGNTIYF
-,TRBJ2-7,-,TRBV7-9,TGTGCCAGCAGCTTAGAGTTCAGGTCCTACGAGCAGTACTTC,CASSLEFRSYEQYF
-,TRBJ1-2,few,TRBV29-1,TGCAGCGTTGAAGGGCAGGGTTCGTATGGCTACACCTTC,CSVEGQGSYGYTF
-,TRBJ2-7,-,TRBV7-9,TGTTCCAGCAGCGGACTCTCCTACGAGCAGTACTTC,CSSSGLSYEQYF
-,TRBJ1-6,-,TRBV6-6,TGTGCCAGCAGGTACTTCGATGCGGGATCACCCCTCCACTTT,CASRYFDAGSPLHF
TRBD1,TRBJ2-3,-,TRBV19,TGTGCCAGTGGACAGGGACGGTGGCGGCGTCCTAATAGCACAGATACGCAGTATTTT,CASGQGRWRRPNSTDTQYF
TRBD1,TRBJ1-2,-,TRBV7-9,TGTGCCAGCAGCTTAGTTCCAGGGGGTGAAAATGGCTACACCTTC,CASSLVPGGENGYTF
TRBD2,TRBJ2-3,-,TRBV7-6,TGTGCCAGCAGCTCGCCTAGCGGGGGGGCGGTGAAGACAGATACGCAGTATTTT,CASSSPSGGAVKTDTQYF
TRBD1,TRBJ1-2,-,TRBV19,TGTGCCAGTAGTCCCCGACAGGGGTATAACTATGGCTACACCTTC,CASSPRQGYNYGYTF
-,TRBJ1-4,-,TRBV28,TGTGCCAGCAGTTTTTATGTTTTTATGGGAGCGAGTAATGAAAAACTGTTTTTT,CASSFYVFMGASNEKLFF
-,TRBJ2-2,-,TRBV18,TGTGCCAGCTCACCAACCAGACCTCGGAGCACCGGGGAGCTGTTTTTT,CASSPTRPRSTGELFF
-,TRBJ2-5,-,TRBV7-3,TGTGCCAGCAGCTGGGTAGGGCGGGGGACCCAGTACTTC,CASSWVGRGTQYF
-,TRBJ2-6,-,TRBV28,TGTGCCAGCAGTTTGTTTCCCGGTGCTTCTGGGGCCAACGTCCTGACTTTC,CASSLFPGASGANVLTF
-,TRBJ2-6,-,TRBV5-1,TGCGCCAGCAGCTTGACTCTTTCTGGGGCCAACGTCCTGACTTTC,CASSLTLSGANVLTF
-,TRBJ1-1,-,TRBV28,TGTGCCAGCAGTTTAGGCCCCGTCGTCTTAGCTTTCTTT,CASSLGPVVLAFF
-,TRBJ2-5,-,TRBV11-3,TGTGCCAGCAGCCAAGAGGGCGGGGTACAAGAGACCCAGTACTTC,CASSQEGGVQETQYF
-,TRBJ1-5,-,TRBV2,TGTGCCAGCAGTGAAGCGGGCCCCCAGCATTTT,CASSEAGPQHF
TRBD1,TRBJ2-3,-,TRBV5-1,TGCGCCAGCAGCTTGGCCCCTTACAGGGGGAGCACAGATACGCAGTATTTT,CASSLAPYRGSTDTQYF
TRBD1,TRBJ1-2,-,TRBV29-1,TGCAGCGTTGTTACACAGGGGCTTCGCTGGGGCTACACCTTC,CSVVTQGLRWGYTF